A selection of T cell receptor beta chains follows, all from one sample in a study of blood T cell repertoires in COVID-19. TCRdb's copy holds only in-frame clones and misses some; the assay was immunoSEQ multiplex PCR. Of some 250,000 clones listed, 88% are singletons. Sequencing input: peripheral blood. The receptors here all came from a woman in her thirties with acute or convalescent COVID-19. CDR3s include the opening cysteine and the closing phenylalanine or tryptophan. A D gene is named only where the DNA matches it firmly. The size entry is marked missing in some rows and otherwise reads once, few, many or a size class.

d_call: -; cdr3_length: 14; v_call: TRBV6-5; clone_size: -; j_call: TRBJ1-2; cdr3_aa: CASSRVATNYGYTF; cdr3_nt: TGTGCCAGCAGTAGAGTCGCGACTAACTATGGCTACACCTTC
d_call: -; cdr3_length: 16; v_call: TRBV19; clone_size: -; j_call: TRBJ1-3; cdr3_aa: CASSLPPGSSGNTIYF; cdr3_nt: TGTGCCAGTAGTCTACCGCCGGGGAGCTCTGGAAACACCATATATTTT
d_call: TRBD1; cdr3_length: 16; v_call: TRBV2; clone_size: few; j_call: TRBJ2-2; cdr3_aa: CASSYTGQGNTGELFF; cdr3_nt: TGTGCCAGCAGTTATACGGGACAGGGGAACACCGGGGAGCTGTTTTTT
d_call: -; cdr3_length: 15; v_call: TRBV10-1; clone_size: once; j_call: TRBJ2-7; cdr3_aa: CASSAAAGDTYEQYF; cdr3_nt: TGCGCCAGCAGTGCAGCGGCAGGAGATACCTACGAGCAGTACTTC
d_call: TRBD2; cdr3_length: 18; v_call: TRBV23-1; clone_size: -; j_call: TRBJ2-7; cdr3_aa: CASSQSVGLAGVGYEQYF; cdr3_nt: TGCGCCAGCAGTCAATCTGTCGGACTAGCGGGAGTGGGGTACGAGCAGTACTTC
d_call: TRBD1; cdr3_length: 12; v_call: TRBV29-1; clone_size: -; j_call: TRBJ1-1; cdr3_aa: CSASTGSTEAFF; cdr3_nt: TGCAGCGCTTCGACAGGGTCTACTGAAGCTTTCTTT
d_call: -; cdr3_length: 12; v_call: TRBV12-5; clone_size: -; j_call: TRBJ1-1; cdr3_aa: CASGQGGTEAFF; cdr3_nt: TGTGCTAGTGGTCAGGGAGGCACTGAAGCTTTCTTT
d_call: TRBD1; cdr3_length: 14; v_call: TRBV6-5; clone_size: -; j_call: TRBJ2-7; cdr3_aa: CASQKQGSTYEQYF; cdr3_nt: TGTGCCAGCCAAAAACAGGGGTCCACCTACGAGCAGTACTTC
d_call: TRBD1; cdr3_length: 17; v_call: TRBV11-3; clone_size: once; j_call: TRBJ2-7; cdr3_aa: CASSTRDRVLPSYEQYF; cdr3_nt: TGTGCCAGCAGCACCCGGGACAGGGTGTTGCCCTCCTACGAGCAGTACTTC
d_call: -; cdr3_length: 12; v_call: TRBV12-5; clone_size: -; j_call: TRBJ1-4; cdr3_aa: CASGLDRVKLFF; cdr3_nt: TGTGCTAGTGGTTTGGACAGGGTGAAACTGTTTTTT
d_call: TRBD1; cdr3_length: 15; v_call: TRBV19; clone_size: -; j_call: TRBJ1-5; cdr3_aa: CASTPGQRLNQPQHF; cdr3_nt: TGTGCCAGTACCCCGGGACAGCGGCTCAATCAGCCCCAGCATTTT
d_call: -; cdr3_length: 14; v_call: TRBV6-2/TRBV6-3; clone_size: -; j_call: TRBJ2-3; cdr3_aa: CASSYSTGADTQYF; cdr3_nt: TGTGCCAGCAGTTACTCGACCGGGGCAGATACGCAGTATTTT
d_call: TRBD2; cdr3_length: 15; v_call: TRBV9; clone_size: once; j_call: TRBJ2-3; cdr3_aa: CASSEGLAATDTQYF; cdr3_nt: TGTGCCAGCAGCGAGGGGCTAGCGGCCACAGATACGCAGTATTTT
d_call: -; cdr3_length: 13; v_call: TRBV6-6; clone_size: -; j_call: TRBJ1-5; cdr3_aa: CASSYSQDQPQHF; cdr3_nt: TGTGCCAGCAGTTACTCGCAGGATCAGCCCCAGCATTTT
d_call: -; cdr3_length: 15; v_call: TRBV5-8; clone_size: -; j_call: TRBJ2-7; cdr3_aa: CASSLWQGIAYEQYF; cdr3_nt: TGTGCCAGCAGCTTGTGGCAGGGAATAGCCTACGAGCAGTACTTC
d_call: TRBD2; cdr3_length: 17; v_call: TRBV11-3; clone_size: -; j_call: TRBJ2-1; cdr3_aa: CASSPLGAGGWFNEQFF; cdr3_nt: TGTGCCAGCAGCCCGTTAGGAGCGGGAGGTTGGTTCAATGAGCAGTTCTTC
d_call: -; cdr3_length: 16; v_call: TRBV11-3; clone_size: -; j_call: TRBJ1-2; cdr3_aa: CASRAAASLGGYGYTF; cdr3_nt: TGTGCCAGCAGGGCGGCAGCCTCCCTCGGTGGCTATGGCTACACCTTC
d_call: -; cdr3_length: 12; v_call: TRBV7-9; clone_size: -; j_call: TRBJ1-2; cdr3_aa: CASSLGLGGYTF; cdr3_nt: TGTGCCAGCAGCTTGGGGCTGGGCGGCTACACCTTC
d_call: TRBD1; cdr3_length: 15; v_call: TRBV7-9; clone_size: -; j_call: TRBJ1-2; cdr3_aa: CASSHGTVANYGYTF; cdr3_nt: TGTGCCAGCAGCCACGGGACAGTAGCTAACTATGGCTACACCTTC
d_call: TRBD2; cdr3_length: 16; v_call: TRBV5-4; clone_size: -; j_call: TRBJ2-1; cdr3_aa: CASSLALTSGSNEQFF; cdr3_nt: TGTGCCAGCAGCTTGGCTTTGACTAGCGGCTCCAATGAGCAGTTCTTC
d_call: -; cdr3_length: 15; v_call: TRBV5-4; clone_size: -; j_call: TRBJ1-6; cdr3_aa: CASREGGINNSPLHF; cdr3_nt: TGTGCCAGCAGGGAGGGCGGGATAAATAATTCACCCCTCCACTTT
d_call: TRBD1; cdr3_length: 14; v_call: TRBV25-1; clone_size: once; j_call: TRBJ2-7; cdr3_aa: CASKKTGDNYEQYF; cdr3_nt: TGTGCCAGCAAAAAGACAGGGGACAACTACGAGCAGTACTTC
d_call: -; cdr3_length: 16; v_call: TRBV18; clone_size: -; j_call: TRBJ2-7; cdr3_aa: CASSPPLAGVTYEQYF; cdr3_nt: TGTGCCAGCTCACCACCGTTAGCAGGGGTGACCTACGAGCAGTACTTC
d_call: TRBD1; cdr3_length: 13; v_call: TRBV30; clone_size: -; j_call: TRBJ1-2; cdr3_aa: CAWIGQGFYGYTF; cdr3_nt: TGTGCCTGGATTGGACAGGGATTCTATGGCTACACCTTC
d_call: -; cdr3_length: 17; v_call: TRBV7-6; clone_size: -; j_call: TRBJ2-2; cdr3_aa: CASSLATGRGYTGELFF; cdr3_nt: TGTGCCAGCAGCTTAGCGACCGGCAGGGGTTACACCGGGGAGCTGTTTTTT
d_call: -; cdr3_length: 14; v_call: TRBV30; clone_size: -; j_call: TRBJ2-7; cdr3_aa: CAWSVGGGIYEQYF; cdr3_nt: TGTGCCTGGAGTGTAGGGGGAGGGATCTACGAGCAGTACTTC
d_call: TRBD2; cdr3_length: 14; v_call: TRBV2; clone_size: -; j_call: TRBJ2-7; cdr3_aa: CARRLAGGHYEQYF; cdr3_nt: TGTGCCAGGAGACTAGCGGGAGGGCACTACGAGCAGTACTTC
d_call: -; cdr3_length: 16; v_call: TRBV21-1; clone_size: -; j_call: TRBJ2-7; cdr3_aa: CASSILERVTTYEQYF; cdr3_nt: TGTGCCAGCAGCATTTTAGAGCGGGTTACGACCTACGAGCAGTACTTC
d_call: -; cdr3_length: 11; v_call: TRBV7-8; clone_size: -; j_call: TRBJ2-7; cdr3_aa: CASSQPYEQYF; cdr3_nt: TGTGCCAGCAGCCAGCCCTACGAGCAGTACTTC
d_call: -; cdr3_length: 17; v_call: TRBV30; clone_size: -; j_call: TRBJ1-2; cdr3_aa: CAWKSRQDAVGYYGYTF; cdr3_nt: TGTGCCTGGAAATCGAGACAGGATGCGGTGGGCTACTATGGCTACACCTTC
d_call: TRBD1; cdr3_length: 15; v_call: TRBV6-1; clone_size: few; j_call: TRBJ1-5; cdr3_aa: CASRSPGQGSQPQHF; cdr3_nt: TGTGCCAGCAGATCCCCGGGACAGGGGAGTCAGCCCCAGCATTTT
d_call: TRBD1; cdr3_length: 15; v_call: TRBV23-1; clone_size: once; j_call: TRBJ1-5; cdr3_aa: CASSHPGQENQPQHF; cdr3_nt: TGCGCCAGCAGTCACCCGGGACAGGAGAATCAGCCCCAGCATTTT
d_call: TRBD2; cdr3_length: 15; v_call: TRBV5-6; clone_size: -; j_call: TRBJ2-7; cdr3_aa: CASSLDLAGGYEQYF; cdr3_nt: TGTGCCAGCAGCTTGGACCTAGCGGGAGGCTACGAGCAGTACTTC
d_call: TRBD2; cdr3_length: 17; v_call: TRBV9; clone_size: once; j_call: TRBJ2-2; cdr3_aa: CASSLGLAGANTGELFF; cdr3_nt: TGTGCCAGCAGCTTGGGACTAGCGGGCGCGAACACCGGGGAGCTGTTTTTT
d_call: -; cdr3_length: 13; v_call: TRBV29-1; clone_size: -; j_call: TRBJ2-7; cdr3_aa: CSVKQGSTYEQYF; cdr3_nt: TGCAGCGTGAAGCAGGGATCAACCTACGAGCAGTACTTC
d_call: -; cdr3_length: 14; v_call: TRBV19; clone_size: -; j_call: TRBJ2-5; cdr3_aa: CASSMAGLGETQYF; cdr3_nt: TGTGCCAGTAGTATGGCAGGGCTGGGAGAGACCCAGTACTTC
d_call: -; cdr3_length: 15; v_call: TRBV3-1/TRBV3-2; clone_size: -; j_call: TRBJ1-5; cdr3_aa: CASSQGAGNNQPQHF; cdr3_nt: TGTGCCAGCAGCCAAGGAGCGGGTAACAATCAGCCCCAGCATTTT
d_call: TRBD2; cdr3_length: 19; v_call: TRBV7-9; clone_size: -; j_call: TRBJ2-1; cdr3_aa: CASSFSGLAGRAPYNEQFF; cdr3_nt: TGTGCCAGCAGCTTCTCGGGACTAGCGGGCCGGGCCCCTTACAATGAGCAGTTCTTC
d_call: -; cdr3_length: 13; v_call: TRBV2; clone_size: -; j_call: TRBJ1-1; cdr3_aa: CASSDTGSAEAFF; cdr3_nt: TGTGCCAGCAGTGATACGGGGAGTGCTGAAGCTTTCTTT
d_call: TRBD1; cdr3_length: 20; v_call: TRBV9; clone_size: -; j_call: TRBJ1-1; cdr3_aa: CASSVGLSGGADRRNTEAFF; cdr3_nt: TGTGCCAGCAGCGTAGGGCTTTCAGGGGGTGCGGACAGGCGGAACACTGAAGCTTTCTTT
d_call: -; cdr3_length: 14; v_call: TRBV5-4; clone_size: -; j_call: TRBJ1-1; cdr3_aa: CASSLPGRAPEAFF; cdr3_nt: TGTGCCAGCAGCCTGCCGGGCAGGGCCCCTGAAGCTTTCTTT
d_call: TRBD1; cdr3_length: 14; v_call: TRBV11-2; clone_size: -; j_call: TRBJ1-1; cdr3_aa: CASSTTGGGTEAFF; cdr3_nt: TGTGCCAGCAGCACAACAGGGGGCGGCACTGAAGCTTTCTTT
d_call: -; cdr3_length: 14; v_call: TRBV11-2; clone_size: -; j_call: TRBJ2-7; cdr3_aa: CASSSRPGAYEQYF; cdr3_nt: TGTGCCAGCAGCTCCCGCCCAGGGGCCTACGAGCAGTACTTC
d_call: -; cdr3_length: 13; v_call: TRBV27; clone_size: -; j_call: TRBJ1-1; cdr3_aa: CASSLFQGRIAFF; cdr3_nt: TGTGCCAGCAGTTTATTCCAGGGGCGTATTGCTTTCTTT
d_call: TRBD1; cdr3_length: 17; v_call: TRBV15; clone_size: -; j_call: TRBJ1-4; cdr3_aa: CATSRDYPDRGDEKLFF; cdr3_nt: TGTGCCACCAGCAGAGATTACCCTGACAGGGGGGATGAAAAACTGTTTTTT
d_call: TRBD2; cdr3_length: 16; v_call: TRBV5-6; clone_size: -; j_call: TRBJ2-5; cdr3_aa: CASGLAGGPVEETQYF; cdr3_nt: TGTGCCAGTGGACTAGCGGGAGGGCCTGTCGAGGAGACCCAGTACTTC
d_call: -; cdr3_length: 15; v_call: TRBV11-2; clone_size: -; j_call: TRBJ2-3; cdr3_aa: CASSLNRGVADTQYF; cdr3_nt: TGTGCCAGCAGCTTAAACCGGGGAGTCGCAGATACGCAGTATTTT
d_call: -; cdr3_length: 13; v_call: TRBV12-3/TRBV12-4; clone_size: -; j_call: TRBJ1-2; cdr3_aa: CASRLGQLDGYTF; cdr3_nt: TGTGCCAGCAGGTTAGGACAGTTAGACGGCTACACCTTC
d_call: -; cdr3_length: 13; v_call: TRBV7-6; clone_size: -; j_call: TRBJ2-7; cdr3_aa: CASSLAESYEQYF; cdr3_nt: TGTGCCAGCAGCTTAGCGGAGTCTTACGAGCAGTACTTC
d_call: -; cdr3_length: 15; v_call: TRBV5-3; clone_size: -; j_call: TRBJ2-2; cdr3_aa: CARSHRGLNTGELFF; cdr3_nt: TGTGCCAGAAGCCACAGGGGACTGAACACCGGGGAGCTGTTTTTT
d_call: TRBD2; cdr3_length: 14; v_call: TRBV27; clone_size: once; j_call: TRBJ2-7; cdr3_aa: CASSLASGLYEQYF; cdr3_nt: TGTGCCAGCAGTTTAGCTAGCGGCCTCTACGAGCAGTACTTC
d_call: -; cdr3_length: 14; v_call: TRBV19; clone_size: -; j_call: TRBJ2-1; cdr3_aa: CASSITTRNNEQFF; cdr3_nt: TGTGCCAGTAGTATTACGACTAGAAATAATGAGCAGTTCTTC
d_call: TRBD2; cdr3_length: 19; v_call: TRBV24-1; clone_size: -; j_call: TRBJ2-1; cdr3_aa: CATSDLSLGGASSYNEQFF; cdr3_nt: TGTGCCACCAGTGATTTAAGCCTCGGGGGGGCGAGCTCCTACAATGAGCAGTTCTTC
d_call: -; cdr3_length: 15; v_call: TRBV2; clone_size: -; j_call: TRBJ2-7; cdr3_aa: CASSDMDSPSYEQYF; cdr3_nt: TGTGCCAGCAGTGACATGGACAGCCCATCCTACGAGCAGTACTTC
d_call: TRBD2; cdr3_length: 16; v_call: TRBV7-9; clone_size: once; j_call: TRBJ2-3; cdr3_aa: CASSLRLAENTDTQYF; cdr3_nt: TGTGCCAGCAGCTTAAGACTAGCGGAGAACACAGATACGCAGTATTTT
d_call: -; cdr3_length: 13; v_call: TRBV11-2; clone_size: -; j_call: TRBJ1-6; cdr3_aa: CASSLPLFSPLHF; cdr3_nt: TGTGCCAGCAGCTTACCTCTGTTCTCACCCCTCCACTTT
d_call: -; cdr3_length: 15; v_call: TRBV7-3; clone_size: -; j_call: TRBJ1-2; cdr3_aa: CASSLRGGDNYGYTF; cdr3_nt: TGTGCCAGCAGCTTAAGGGGCGGTGACAACTATGGCTACACCTTC
d_call: TRBD2; cdr3_length: 15; v_call: TRBV6-5; clone_size: -; j_call: TRBJ2-1; cdr3_aa: CASSYLGTSSNEQFF; cdr3_nt: TGTGCCAGCAGTTACCTAGGGACTAGTAGTAATGAGCAGTTCTTC
d_call: TRBD2; cdr3_length: 16; v_call: TRBV2; clone_size: few; j_call: TRBJ2-1; cdr3_aa: CASSESRTSGYNEQFF; cdr3_nt: TGTGCCAGCAGTGAGTCAAGGACTAGCGGTTACAATGAGCAGTTCTTC
d_call: -; cdr3_length: 13; v_call: TRBV9; clone_size: few; j_call: TRBJ1-6; cdr3_aa: CASSVGSNSPLHF; cdr3_nt: TGTGCCAGCAGCGTAGGGAGTAATTCACCCCTCCACTTT